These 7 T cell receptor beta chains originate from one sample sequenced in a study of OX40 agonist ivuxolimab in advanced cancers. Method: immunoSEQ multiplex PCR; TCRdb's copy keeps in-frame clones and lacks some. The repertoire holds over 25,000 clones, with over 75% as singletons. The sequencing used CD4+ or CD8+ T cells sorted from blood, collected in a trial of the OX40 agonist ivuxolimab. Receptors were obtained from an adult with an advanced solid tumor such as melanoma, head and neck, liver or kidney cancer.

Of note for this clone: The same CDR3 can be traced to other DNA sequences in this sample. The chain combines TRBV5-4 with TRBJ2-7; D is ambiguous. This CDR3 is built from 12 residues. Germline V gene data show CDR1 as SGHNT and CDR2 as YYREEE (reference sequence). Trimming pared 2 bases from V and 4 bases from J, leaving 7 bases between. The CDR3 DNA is TGTGCCAGCAGCTTCCAAGGGTACGAGCAGTACTTC. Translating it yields CASSFQGYEQYF.

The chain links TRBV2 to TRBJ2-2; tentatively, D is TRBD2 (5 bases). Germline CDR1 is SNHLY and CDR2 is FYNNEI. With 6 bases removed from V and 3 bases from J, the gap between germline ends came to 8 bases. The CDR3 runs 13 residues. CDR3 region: CASRDLYTGELFF. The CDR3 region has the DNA TGTGCCAGCAGGGACTTATACACCGGGGAGCTGTTTTTT.

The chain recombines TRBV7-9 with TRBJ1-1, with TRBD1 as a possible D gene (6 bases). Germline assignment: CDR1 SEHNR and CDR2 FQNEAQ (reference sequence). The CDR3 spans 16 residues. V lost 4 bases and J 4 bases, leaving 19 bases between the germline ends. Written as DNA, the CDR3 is TGTGCCAGCAGCTCCTTAGGGGGGGGGCAAGCCACTGAAGCTTTCTTT. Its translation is CASSSLGGGQATEAFF.

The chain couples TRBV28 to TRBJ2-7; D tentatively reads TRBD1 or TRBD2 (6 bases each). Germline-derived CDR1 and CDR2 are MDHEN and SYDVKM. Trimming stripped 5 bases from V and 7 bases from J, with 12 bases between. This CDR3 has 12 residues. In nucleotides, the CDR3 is TGTGCCAGCAGTCCGGGGGCGGGGGAGCAGTACTTC. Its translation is CASSPGAGEQYF. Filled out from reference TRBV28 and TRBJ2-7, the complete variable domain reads DVKVTQSSRYLVKRTGEKVFLECVQDMDHENMFWYRQDPGLGLRLIYFSYDVKMKEKGDIPEGYSVSREKKERFSLILESASTNQTSMYLCASSPGAGEQYFGPGTRLTVT.

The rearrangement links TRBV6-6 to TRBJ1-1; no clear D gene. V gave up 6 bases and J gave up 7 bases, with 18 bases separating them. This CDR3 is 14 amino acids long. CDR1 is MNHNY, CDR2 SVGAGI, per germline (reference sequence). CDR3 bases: TGTGCCAGCAGCTCGGGATTTTCGATGCATGAAGCTTTCTTT. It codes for CASSSGFSMHEAFF.

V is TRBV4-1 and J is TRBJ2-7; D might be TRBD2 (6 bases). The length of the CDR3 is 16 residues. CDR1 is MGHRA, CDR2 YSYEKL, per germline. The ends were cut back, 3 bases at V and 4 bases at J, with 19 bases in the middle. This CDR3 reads CASSQRSSGEEYEQYF. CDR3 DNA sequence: TGCGCCAGCAGCCAGCGGTCATCGGGGGAAGAATACGAGCAGTACTTC.

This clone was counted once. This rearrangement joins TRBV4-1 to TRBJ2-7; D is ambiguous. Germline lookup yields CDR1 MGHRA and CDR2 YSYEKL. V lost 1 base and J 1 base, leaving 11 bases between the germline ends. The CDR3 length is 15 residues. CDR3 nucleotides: TGCGCCAGCAGCCAAGGGACCGCTTTGTCCTACGAGCAGTACTTC. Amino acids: CASSQGTALSYEQYF.